Below are 15 T cell receptor beta chains sequenced from a single sample in a study of cytomegalovirus exposure and HLA in healthy donors listed by TCRdb under 2017. The library was made by the immunoSEQ multiplex PCR assay. For the multiplex PCR, a mixture combining 60 forward primers for TCR Vbeta segments and 13 reverse primers for TCR Jbeta segments was used. TCRdb obtained this table from immuneACCESS and retained in-frame rearrangements with V and J assigned. These tables miss some clones; where compared with another copy, unresolved V genes account for less than half of the shortfall, and the remainder is unexplained. The table for this sample lists around 120,000 clones; more than 70% of them were counted only once. The ten top clones hold just over 1% of the sample. Sequencing was performed on PBMCs. The receptor source for this set is a human donor in good health.

This chain uses TRBV5-1 with TRBJ2-5; TRBD2 aligns across 8 bases. This CDR3 spans 14 amino acids. J was trimmed by 7 bases and V by 4 bases; bases with no gene match: 9. Looked up from germline, CDR1 is SGHRS and CDR2 is YFSETQ. The CDR3 DNA follows: TGCGCCAGCAGCACAGGACTAGCCCCAGGGACCCAGTACTTC. This gives the protein CASSTGLAPGTQYF.

J is TRBJ2-5 and V is TRBV5-4; no firm D call. V was pared by 1 base and J by 2 bases, with 6 bases between. The CDR3 length is 13 residues. Germline V CDR1 and CDR2: SGHNT, YYREEE (reference sequence). CDR3 in DNA: TGTGCCAGCAGCTTGCCGAGTCAAGAGACCCAGTACTTC. Residues: CASSLPSQETQYF.

This chain uses TRBV6-1 with TRBJ2-7; D possibly corresponds to TRBD2 (5 bases). There are 14 residues in the CDR3. The V gene's germline CDR1 is MNHNS and CDR2 SASEGT. V gave up 6 bases and J gave up 1 base, with 13 bases separating them. The CDR3, as DNA: TGTGCCAGCAGGTCTAGCTCCGGGTCCTACGAGCAGTACTTC. Translated, it gives CASRSSSGSYEQYF.

This clone was seen only once. The chain combines TRBV29-1 with TRBJ2-3; TRBD1 matches 7 bases. Losses at the gene ends were 5 bases for V and 4 bases for J; bases not matched to a gene: 6. This CDR3 is built from 13 residues. The V gene's germline CDR1 is SQVTM and CDR2 ANQGSEA. CDR3 sequence: CSVKMTGSDTQYF. The CDR3 bases are TGCAGCGTTAAGATGACAGGGTCAGATACGCAGTATTTT.

This clone was detected many times. This chain links TRBV5-4 with TRBJ2-7; 8 nucleotides match TRBD1. The CDR3 loop spans 14 amino acids. V lost 0 bases and J lost 2; bases outside the gene matches: 1. Germline loops: CDR1 SGHNT, CDR2 YYREEE (reference sequence). CDR3 sequence (DNA): TGTGCCAGCAGCTTGGGGGGACAGGCCTACGAGCAGTACTTC. This codes for CASSLGGQAYEQYF.

The chain uses TRBV5-3 and TRBJ2-7; TRBD2 is a possible D gene (5 bases). TRBV5-3 belongs to the ORF category, with a function that is uncertain. The CDR3 runs 14 residues. Between the trimmed V and J ends, which lost 2 bases and 8 bases, there was a span of 17 bases. CDR3 bases: TGTGCCAGAAGCTTTGCGGGCCCGATGGTGAAGCAGTACTTC. Translating gives CARSFAGPMVKQYF.

This clone was found once. The junction differs from germline at one of its ends, possibly a read error. This rearrangement joins TRBV18 to TRBJ2-5, with D possibly TRBD2 on 7 matching bases. The CDR3 is made up of 17 amino acids. Germline values: CDR1 KGHSH, CDR2 LQKENI. For the CDR3, the DNA is TGTGCCAGCCCACCCCTTCCGGGGGGCTTTTCGAGGGAGACCCAGTACTTC. It encodes CASPPLPGGFSRETQYF.

This rearrangement joins TRBV27 to TRBJ2-2, with TRBD1 matching over 8 bases. The CDR3 length is 15 residues. From germline, CDR1 is MNHEY and CDR2 SMNVEV (reference sequence). V gave up 3 bases and J gave up 4 bases; unmatched junction bases: 4. In DNA form, the CDR3 reads TGTGCCAGCAGTTTTGGACAGGGTGCCACCGGGGAGCTGTTTTTT. As protein: CASSFGQGATGELFF.

The chain combines TRBV5-1 with TRBJ1-2; a weak D match, TRBD1 (6 bases). Germline-derived CDR1 and CDR2 are SGHRS and YFSETQ. V lost 0 bases and J lost 4, with 16 bases in between. The length of the CDR3 is 16 residues. The CDR3 DNA sequence: TGCGCCAGCAGCTTGGGGGCCTCAGGGGACCCCTATGGCTACACCTTC. Translated, it gives CASSLGASGDPYGYTF.

This clone turned up a few times. The V and J genes are TRBV5-1 and TRBJ1-4; D not resolved. Trimming shortened V by 7 bases and J by 6 bases, and 13 bases separated the two germline ends. This CDR3 is built from 13 residues. Per germline, CDR1 SGHRS and CDR2 YFSETQ. CDR3 region: CASARESHEKLFF. The CDR3 DNA reads as TGCGCCAGCGCTCGGGAATCCCATGAAAAACTGTTTTTT.

CDR3 sequence (DNA): TGCGCCAGTAGTGATTCGGGGGGCAATCAGCCCCAGCATTTT. Residues: CASSDSGGNQPQHF. The V gene is TRBV4-1, the J gene TRBJ1-5; a weak D match, TRBD1 (5 bases). Per germline, CDR1 MGHRA and CDR2 YSYEKL. The CDR3 totals 14 residues. V dropped 9 bases and J dropped 2 bases, with 14 bases sitting between them.

This chain links TRBV4-2 with TRBJ2-5, with 12 bases aligning to TRBD2. Germline assignment: CDR1 LGHNA and CDR2 YNFKEQ. This CDR3 comprises 15 residues. Trimming cost V 2 bases and J 5 bases; bases outside gene matches: 3. This chain's CDR3 is CASSQLAGGQETQYF. The CDR3 nucleotides read TGTGCCAGCAGCCAACTAGCGGGGGGGCAGGAGACCCAGTACTTC.

This chain uses TRBV13 with TRBJ2-1, with 8 nucleotides matching TRBD2. The CDR3 loop spans 14 amino acids. The germline gives CDR1 PRHDT, CDR2 FYEKMQ (reference sequence). The J segment lost 9 bases and the V segment lost 0 bases, leaving 4 bases of the junction unmatched. The CDR3 coding sequence is TGTGCCAGCAGCTTAGGCGGGGGGGCGGGTGAGCAGTTCTTC. Translating gives CASSLGGGAGEQFF.

V usage is TRBV29-1 and J usage is TRBJ1-1; no definite D call. The length of the CDR3 is 13 residues. Germline CDR1 is SQVTM and CDR2 is ANQGSEA. The V and J ends lost 6 bases and 0 bases respectively, with 11 bases between them. CDR3 DNA sequence: TGCAGCGTGGGCCCAGGCATGAACACTGAAGCTTTCTTT. Encoded protein: CSVGPGMNTEAFF.

J is TRBJ2-1 and V is TRBV5-1; D is unresolved. Trimming took 6 bases from V and 0 from J, leaving 10 bases between them. The CDR3 is 14 amino acids. The germline V gene encodes CDR1 SGHRS and CDR2 YFSETQ. The CDR3 sequence: CASKRSSSYNEQFF. CDR3 nucleotide sequence: TGCGCCAGCAAACGATCGAGCTCCTACAATGAGCAGTTCTTC.